The 21 T cell receptor beta chains given below trace back to one sample, sequenced in a study of OX40 agonist ivuxolimab in advanced cancers. The repertoire was sequenced with immunoSEQ multiplex PCR; TCRdb's copy has only in-frame clones and lacks some. Of 90,000 to 100,000 clones listed, nearly 90% are singletons. The sample here was CD4+ or CD8+ T cells sorted from blood, taken in a trial of the OX40 agonist ivuxolimab. The receptors shown here come from an adult with an advanced solid tumor such as melanoma, head and neck, liver or kidney cancer.

This clone was counted only a few times. The V call is TRBV14, the J call TRBJ2-7; 9 bases are a match to TRBD1. Germline V gene sequence: CDR1 SGHDN, CDR2 FVKESK. The CDR3 has 15 amino acids. The V segment lost 3 bases and the J segment 2 bases; nucleotides outside the gene matches: 5. CDR3 nucleotides: TGTGCCAGCAGCCAGGGACAGGGACGAACCTACGAGCAGTACTTC. This gives the protein CASSQGQGRTYEQYF. Full variable domain (outside the CDR3, taken from reference TRBV14 and TRBJ2-7): EAGVTQFPSHSVIEKGQTVTLRCDPISGHDNLYWYRRVMGKEIKFLLHFVKESKQDESGMPNNRFLAERTGGTYSTLKVQPAELEDSGVYFCASSQGQGRTYEQYFGPGTRLTVT.

This rearrangement joins TRBV10-3 to TRBJ2-2, with D unresolved. Germline CDR1 ENHRY, CDR2 SYGVKD. This CDR3 is 16 amino acids long. V was cut by 6 bases and J by 1 base, with 15 bases left in between. The DNA for the CDR3 is TGTGCCATCAGGGCCGTAGTACAAGGGAACACCGGGGAGCTGTTTTTT. This sequence encodes CAIRAVVQGNTGELFF.

This chain joins TRBV10-3 and TRBJ2-3, with TRBD1 matching over 10 bases. V lost 3 bases to trimming and J lost 5 bases; unmatched junction nucleotides: 5. The CDR3 extends over 15 amino acids. Germline lookup yields CDR1 ENHRY and CDR2 SYGVKD. The CDR3 coding sequence is TGTGCCATCAGTGACTCGGGACAGGGGAGAGATACGCAGTATTTT. It specifies CAISDSGQGRDTQYF.

The V gene is TRBV5-1, the J gene TRBJ1-5; D is possibly TRBD1 (5 bases). This CDR3 has 14 residues. Trimming removed 3 bases at V and 6 bases at J, with 13 bases between. CDR1 is SGHRS, CDR2 YFSETQ, per germline. CDR3 amino acids: CASSSGGVGQPQHF. DNA of the CDR3: TGCGCCAGCAGCTCCGGGGGTGTGGGTCAGCCCCAGCATTTT. The variable domain in full, completed from reference TRBV5-1 and TRBJ1-5, reads KAGVTQTPRYLIKTRGQQVTLSCSPISGHRSVSWYQQTPGQGLQFLFEYFSETQRNKGNFPGRFSGRQFSNSRSEMNVSTLELGDSALYLCASSSGGVGQPQHFGDGTRLSIL.

This clone occurred a few times. The rearrangement joins TRBV30 to TRBJ1-1; D possibly corresponds to TRBD1 (5 bases). Trimming took 7 bases from V and 9 from J, leaving 30 bases between them. The CDR3 totals 16 residues. Germline CDR1 and CDR2: GTSNPN and SVGIG (reference sequence). The CDR3 DNA reads TGTGCCTTGCAACCCTTTCGGGGCGCTGGACCTATCCAAGCTTTCTTT. Protein sequence: CALQPFRGAGPIQAFF.

The chain couples TRBV5-4 to TRBJ1-2; the match to TRBD1 covers 7 bases. The V gene end was trimmed by 3 bases and the J gene end by 2 bases; junction bases not matched to a gene: 4. This CDR3 region has 14 residues. Germline values: CDR1 SGHNT, CDR2 YYREEE (reference sequence). CDR3 DNA sequence: TGTGCCAGCAGCTGGGACAGACTAAACTATGGCTACACCTTC. Protein product: CASSWDRLNYGYTF.

This clone was counted between two and nine times. This sequence joins TRBV30 and TRBJ2-7; a possible D gene is TRBD1 (5 bases). The germline gives CDR1 GTSNPN, CDR2 SVGIG (reference sequence). CDR3 length equals 12 residues. With 2 bases removed from V and 0 bases from J, the gap between germline ends came to 5 bases. CDR3: CAWSQGSYEQYF. The CDR3 DNA follows: TGTGCCTGGAGTCAGGGCTCCTACGAGCAGTACTTC.

CDR3: CAWSRGSYGYTF. DNA of the CDR3: TGTGCCTGGTCCCGGGGTTCGTATGGCTACACCTTC. The rearrangement joins TRBV30 to TRBJ1-2, with D unclear. This CDR3 spans 12 amino acids. V lost 5 bases to trimming and J lost 5 bases, with 12 bases between them. CDR1 GTSNPN and CDR2 SVGIG come from the germline V gene (reference sequence).

The V gene is TRBV5-1, the J gene TRBJ2-7, with D maybe TRBD1 (6 bases). The V gene's germline CDR1 is SGHRS and CDR2 YFSETQ. V gave up 4 bases and J gave up 4 bases, with 15 bases separating them. This CDR3 has 14 amino acids. DNA of the CDR3: TGCGCCAGCAGCCCACGGGACACGTTATACGAGCAGTACTTC. Amino acids: CASSPRDTLYEQYF.

The rearrangement links TRBV4-1 to TRBJ2-7, with D possibly TRBD1 on 5 matching bases. This CDR3 is built from 16 residues. V lost 1 base to trimming and J lost 6 bases, with 19 bases between them. Germline V CDR1 and CDR2: MGHRA, YSYEKL. CDR3 region: CASSQGMARGPSEQYF. The DNA for the CDR3 is TGCGCCAGCAGCCAAGGAATGGCTAGGGGTCCTTCCGAGCAGTACTTC.

The CDR3 nucleotides are TGCGCCAGCAGCTTCGGGCTAGCGGGGCTCAATGAGCAGTTCTTC. It codes for CASSFGLAGLNEQFF. This chain connects TRBV5-1 to TRBJ2-1, with TRBD2 identical over 9 bases. There are 15 residues in the CDR3. Germline values: CDR1 SGHRS, CDR2 YFSETQ. The J segment lost 6 bases and the V segment lost 2 bases, leaving 6 bases of the junction unmatched.

The chain employs TRBV11-2 and TRBJ2-3; tentative D call: TRBD2 (5 bases). Germline V CDR1 and CDR2: SGHAT, FQNNGV. The germline V and J ends were trimmed by 8 bases and 4 bases, with 10 bases remaining between them. This CDR3 is built from 12 residues. In DNA form, the CDR3 reads TGTGCCAGCTCTAGCTTCGCAGATACGCAGTATTTT. This codes for CASSSFADTQYF.

The chain is built from TRBV29-1 and TRBJ2-7; D is unresolved. CDR1 and CDR2 from the germline V gene are SQVTM and ANQGSEA. CDR3 length: 13 amino acids. V was cut by 4 bases and J by 3 bases, with 13 bases left in between. The CDR3 here is CSVAPSAGYEQYF. The CDR3 coding sequence is TGCAGCGTTGCCCCATCTGCTGGCTACGAGCAGTACTTC.

V gene TRBV11-1 combines with J gene TRBJ2-3; 10 nucleotides line up with TRBD2. The CDR3 is made up of 16 amino acids. Germline CDR1 and CDR2: SGHAT and FQDESV (reference sequence). J gave up 2 bases and V 5 bases, and 7 bases lay outside the gene matches. CDR3 coding DNA: TGTGCCAGCAGCCCAGTAGCGGGGGGCCTCACAGATACGCAGTATTTT. Amino acid sequence: CASSPVAGGLTDTQYF.

This chain joins TRBV5-1 and TRBJ2-5; 7 bases agree with TRBD1. CDR3 length: 14 residues. Per germline, CDR1 SGHRS and CDR2 YFSETQ. V dropped 7 bases and J dropped 3; count of bases not matched to a gene: 9. The CDR3 sequence is CASRQGQLKETQYF. The CDR3 region has the DNA TGCGCCAGCCGACAGGGCCAGTTAAAAGAGACCCAGTACTTC.

The V gene is TRBV7-6, the J gene TRBJ2-2; perhaps TRBD1 as D (5 bases). The CDR3 has 14 amino acids. Germline values: CDR1 SGHVS, CDR2 FNYEAQ. V lost 5 bases, J lost 5 bases, and 12 bases lay in between. CDR3 sequence: CASSAGIWTGELFF. The CDR3 nucleotides are TGTGCCAGCAGCGCAGGGATTTGGACCGGGGAGCTGTTTTTT.

V is TRBV30 and J is TRBJ2-5; D is undetermined. CDR3 length equals 14 residues. CDR1 is GTSNPN, CDR2 SVGIG, per germline (reference sequence). V was trimmed by 0 bases and J by 4 bases, leaving 12 bases between them. The CDR3 nucleotides are TGTGCCTGGAGTGTACGTGGCGCCGGAGAGACCCAGTACTTC. It codes for CAWSVRGAGETQYF. Full variable domain (remainder filled in from reference TRBV30 and TRBJ2-5): SQTIHQWPATLVQPVGSPLSLECTVEGTSNPNLYWYRQAAGRGLQLLFYSVGIGQISSEVPQNLSASRPQDRQFILSSKKLLLSDSGFYLCAWSVRGAGETQYFGPGTRLLVL.

V and J are TRBV30 and TRBJ1-2; D gene ambiguous. V shed 3 bases and J shed 8 bases, with 7 bases lying between them. CDR1 and CDR2 from the germline V gene are GTSNPN and SVGIG (reference sequence). The CDR3 runs 10 residues. The CDR3 loop is CAWREIGYTF. The CDR3 nucleotides are TGTGCCTGGAGGGAGATCGGCTACACCTTC.

This clone was counted between two and nine times. The genes are TRBV19 and TRBJ2-3, with D perhaps matching TRBD2 (6 bases). The CDR3 runs 16 residues. Per the germline V gene, CDR1 is LNHDA and CDR2 is SQIVND (reference sequence). Trimming left V 1 base short and J 2 bases short, with 13 bases between. The CDR3 coding sequence is TGTGCCAGTAGTATAGCGGCAGGGAGGTACACAGATACGCAGTATTTT. This codes for CASSIAAGRYTDTQYF.

V gene TRBV10-2 combines with J gene TRBJ2-1; D is uncertain. Trimming took 3 bases from V and 8 from J, leaving 5 bases between them. The length of the CDR3 is 11 residues. Germline V gene lookup returns CDR1 WSHSY and CDR2 SAAADI. DNA of the CDR3: TGCGCCAGCAGTGAAAGTTATGAGCAGTTCTTC. Translation gives CASSESYEQFF.

The rearrangement links TRBV29-1 to TRBJ2-7; 7 bases fit TRBD1. CDR1 is SQVTM and CDR2 is ANQGSEA in the germline V gene. Trimming at V came to 6 bases and at J to 3 bases, leaving 5 bases not matched to a gene. This CDR3 spans 12 amino acids. The CDR3 nucleotides are TGCAGCGTGACAGGGTTGCGCTACGAGCAGTACTTC. The encoded protein is CSVTGLRYEQYF.